These T cell receptor beta chains were read from a single sample in a study of blood T cell repertoires in COVID-19. The assay was immunoSEQ multiplex PCR, and TCRdb's table has in-frame clones only and misses some. The sample consists of fewer than 300,000 clones, approximately 84% of them appearing once. The material sequenced was peripheral blood. Source of these receptors: a human donor with COVID-19, enrolled during active disease. The donor label of this sample is uncertain. Each CDR3 is given with its conserved first and last residue. The order of the fields is J gene, D gene, V gene, clone size, CDR3 protein, CDR3 DNA. The D gene is left open where the match is weak. The size entry is marked missing in some rows and otherwise reads once, few, many or a size class.

j_gene: TRBJ2-5
d_gene: -
v_gene: TRBV7-9
abundance: -
CDR3aa: CASSRGAPQETQYF
CDR3nt: TGTGCCAGCAGTCGGGGGGCCCCTCAAGAGACCCAGTACTTC

j_gene: TRBJ1-2
d_gene: -
v_gene: TRBV9
abundance: -
CDR3aa: CASVRQGSNYGYTF
CDR3nt: TGTGCCAGCGTTAGGCAGGGATCTAACTATGGCTACACCTTC

j_gene: TRBJ2-7
d_gene: -
v_gene: TRBV14
abundance: -
CDR3aa: CASSLGGRYEQYF
CDR3nt: TGTGCCAGCAGCCTCGGGGGGCGCTACGAGCAGTACTTC

j_gene: TRBJ1-6
d_gene: TRBD1
v_gene: TRBV5-1
abundance: -
CDR3aa: CASSSRTGGDSPLHF
CDR3nt: TGCGCCAGCAGCTCTCGGACAGGGGGAGATTCACCCCTCCACTTT

j_gene: TRBJ2-1
d_gene: TRBD2
v_gene: TRBV29-1
abundance: -
CDR3aa: CSVRNSGRGGSNEQFF
CDR3nt: TGCAGCGTTAGGAATAGCGGGAGGGGAGGTAGCAATGAGCAGTTCTTC

j_gene: TRBJ1-3
d_gene: -
v_gene: TRBV30
abundance: -
CDR3aa: CAWSYTGYSPGNTIYF
CDR3nt: TGTGCCTGGAGTTATACGGGATATAGTCCTGGAAACACCATATATTTT

j_gene: TRBJ2-1
d_gene: -
v_gene: TRBV27
abundance: once
CDR3aa: CASSLSTSNEQFF
CDR3nt: TGTGCCAGCAGTTTATCGACTAGCAATGAGCAGTTCTTC

j_gene: TRBJ2-7
d_gene: TRBD1
v_gene: TRBV7-3
abundance: -
CDR3aa: CASSQQGGIGYEQYF
CDR3nt: TGTGCCAGCAGCCAACAGGGGGGAATCGGCTACGAGCAGTACTTC

j_gene: TRBJ1-3
d_gene: TRBD1
v_gene: TRBV7-6
abundance: few
CDR3aa: CASSLGPGQGLGNTIYF
CDR3nt: TGTGCCAGCAGCTTAGGCCCGGGACAGGGATTAGGAAACACCATATATTTT

j_gene: TRBJ1-6
d_gene: -
v_gene: TRBV18
abundance: few
CDR3aa: CASSNSSYNSPLHF
CDR3nt: TGTGCCAGCTCTAACAGCTCCTATAATTCACCCCTCCACTTT

j_gene: TRBJ2-1
d_gene: TRBD2
v_gene: TRBV2
abundance: -
CDR3aa: CARGLAASYNEQFF
CDR3nt: TGTGCCAGGGGACTAGCGGCCTCCTACAATGAGCAGTTCTTC

j_gene: TRBJ1-4
d_gene: -
v_gene: TRBV19
abundance: -
CDR3aa: CASSTQASADEKLFF
CDR3nt: TGTGCCAGTAGTACACAGGCCTCGGCGGATGAAAAACTGTTTTTT

j_gene: TRBJ2-3
d_gene: TRBD2
v_gene: TRBV29-1
abundance: few
CDR3aa: CSVGGLGLAGYTDTQYF
CDR3nt: TGCAGCGTTGGGGGTTTAGGACTAGCGGGGTACACAGATACGCAGTATTTT

j_gene: TRBJ1-2
d_gene: -
v_gene: TRBV28
abundance: -
CDR3aa: CASSADSTNYGYTF
CDR3nt: TGTGCCAGCAGCGCTGACAGTACTAACTATGGCTACACCTTC

j_gene: TRBJ2-7
d_gene: -
v_gene: TRBV7-6
abundance: -
CDR3aa: CASSLNSGLGLQAYEQYF
CDR3nt: TGTGCCAGCAGCCTAAATTCGGGTCTCGGGTTACAAGCCTACGAGCAGTACTTC

j_gene: TRBJ2-7
d_gene: -
v_gene: TRBV20-1
abundance: -
CDR3aa: CSARGPYEQYF
CDR3nt: TGCAGTGCTAGGGGGCCCTACGAGCAGTACTTC

j_gene: TRBJ1-2
d_gene: -
v_gene: TRBV6-5
abundance: -
CDR3aa: CASRFTNYGYTF
CDR3nt: TGTGCCAGCAGGTTCACTAACTATGGCTACACCTTC

j_gene: TRBJ1-6
d_gene: TRBD1
v_gene: TRBV20-1
abundance: -
CDR3aa: CSASGTGVQESPLHF
CDR3nt: TGCAGTGCCAGTGGGACAGGGGTTCAGGAGTCACCCCTCCACTTT

j_gene: TRBJ2-7
d_gene: TRBD2
v_gene: TRBV27
abundance: -
CDR3aa: CASSLSRGGKEQYF
CDR3nt: TGTGCCAGCAGTTTAAGTCGGGGAGGGAAAGAGCAGTACTTC

j_gene: TRBJ2-2
d_gene: TRBD2
v_gene: TRBV10-3
abundance: -
CDR3aa: CAISFLLAGDGELFF
CDR3nt: TGTGCCATCAGCTTCCTACTAGCGGGAGACGGGGAGCTGTTTTTT

j_gene: TRBJ1-1
d_gene: -
v_gene: TRBV29-1
abundance: -
CDR3aa: CSARQANTEAFF
CDR3nt: TGCAGCGCCAGACAGGCGAACACTGAAGCTTTCTTT

j_gene: TRBJ1-3
d_gene: -
v_gene: TRBV6-5
abundance: -
CDR3aa: CASTSSGNTIYF
CDR3nt: TGTGCCAGCACGTCCTCTGGAAACACCATATATTTT

j_gene: TRBJ2-7
d_gene: -
v_gene: TRBV6-5
abundance: -
CDR3aa: CASSYSGTDYEQYF
CDR3nt: TGTGCCAGCAGTTACTCGGGGACTGACTACGAGCAGTACTTC

j_gene: TRBJ1-2
d_gene: TRBD1
v_gene: TRBV5-4
abundance: -
CDR3aa: CASSLGQTGAGGYTF
CDR3nt: TGTGCCAGCAGCCTTGGGCAGACAGGGGCGGGGGGCTACACCTTC

j_gene: TRBJ1-1
d_gene: -
v_gene: TRBV19
abundance: -
CDR3aa: CASSARRENTEAFF
CDR3nt: TGTGCCAGTAGTGCTCGCAGGGAGAACACTGAAGCTTTCTTT

j_gene: TRBJ2-3
d_gene: TRBD2
v_gene: TRBV30
abundance: -
CDR3aa: CAWSRGLADSTDTQYF
CDR3nt: TGTGCCTGGAGTCGCGGACTAGCGGATAGCACAGATACGCAGTATTTT

j_gene: TRBJ2-1
d_gene: TRBD2
v_gene: TRBV7-8
abundance: -
CDR3aa: CASSPTGTSRTYNEQFF
CDR3nt: TGTGCCAGCAGCCCAACCGGGACTAGCCGAACCTACAATGAGCAGTTCTTC

j_gene: TRBJ2-4
d_gene: TRBD2
v_gene: TRBV5-1
abundance: -
CDR3aa: CASSLDIGAAGDIQYF
CDR3nt: TGCGCCAGCAGCTTGGATATCGGGGCGGCGGGAGACATTCAGTACTTC

j_gene: TRBJ2-6
d_gene: -
v_gene: TRBV28
abundance: -
CDR3aa: CASSPPLGANVLTF
CDR3nt: TGTGCCAGTAGCCCTCCCCTGGGGGCCAACGTCCTGACTTTC

j_gene: TRBJ2-7
d_gene: TRBD2
v_gene: TRBV2
abundance: once
CDR3aa: CASSGGLAGVWEQYF
CDR3nt: TGTGCCAGCAGTGGGGGACTAGCGGGCGTGTGGGAGCAGTACTTC

j_gene: TRBJ2-7
d_gene: TRBD1
v_gene: TRBV3-1/TRBV3-2
abundance: -
CDR3aa: CASSQVIGTGAYEQYF
CDR3nt: TGTGCCAGCAGCCAAGTTATCGGGACAGGGGCCTACGAGCAGTACTTC

j_gene: TRBJ2-5
d_gene: -
v_gene: TRBV30
abundance: -
CDR3aa: CAWSVVETQYF
CDR3nt: TGTGCCTGGAGTGTCGTCGAGACCCAGTACTTC

j_gene: TRBJ1-5
d_gene: -
v_gene: TRBV6-5
abundance: -
CDR3aa: CASSLDTPITAQHF
CDR3nt: TGTGCCAGCAGCCTGGACACCCCGATAACGGCCCAGCATTTT

j_gene: TRBJ2-2
d_gene: -
v_gene: TRBV28
abundance: few
CDR3aa: CASSLARGELFF
CDR3nt: TGTGCCAGCAGCCTGGCCAGGGGGGAGCTGTTTTTT

j_gene: TRBJ2-1
d_gene: -
v_gene: TRBV11-2
abundance: -
CDR3aa: CASSSQAWGVYNEQFF
CDR3nt: TGTGCCAGCAGCTCACAAGCTTGGGGGGTTTACAATGAGCAGTTCTTC

j_gene: TRBJ2-3
d_gene: TRBD2
v_gene: TRBV7-2
abundance: -
CDR3aa: CASSPRTSGSWADTQYF
CDR3nt: TGTGCCAGCAGCCCCCGGACTAGCGGGAGTTGGGCAGATACGCAGTATTTT

j_gene: TRBJ1-5
d_gene: TRBD1
v_gene: TRBV19
abundance: -
CDR3aa: CASSIRGTVYFWPQHF
CDR3nt: TGTGCCAGTAGTATTCGAGGGACAGTTTATTTTTGGCCCCAGCATTTT

j_gene: TRBJ2-1
d_gene: -
v_gene: TRBV28
abundance: -
CDR3aa: CASERSGMDEQFF
CDR3nt: TGTGCCAGCGAGCGGTCGGGTATGGATGAGCAGTTCTTC

j_gene: TRBJ2-7
d_gene: TRBD1
v_gene: TRBV9
abundance: -
CDR3aa: CASSVGDRAYEQYF
CDR3nt: TGTGCCAGCAGCGTTGGGGACAGGGCCTACGAGCAGTACTTC

j_gene: TRBJ2-3
d_gene: -
v_gene: TRBV29-1
abundance: -
CDR3aa: CSVERYSTDTQYF
CDR3nt: TGCAGCGTTGAGCGGTATAGCACAGATACGCAGTATTTT

j_gene: TRBJ2-3
d_gene: TRBD1
v_gene: TRBV7-3
abundance: -
CDR3aa: CASSTQGDMGLDTQYF
CDR3nt: TGTGCCAGCAGCACACAGGGGGATATGGGTCTAGATACGCAGTATTTT

j_gene: TRBJ2-1
d_gene: -
v_gene: TRBV28
abundance: once
CDR3aa: CASSLYLRERGEQFF
CDR3nt: TGTGCCAGCAGTTTATACTTGCGGGAAAGGGGTGAGCAGTTCTTC

j_gene: TRBJ2-7
d_gene: TRBD2
v_gene: TRBV19
abundance: -
CDR3aa: CASRPLAGGSYEQYF
CDR3nt: TGTGCCAGTAGACCACTAGCGGGAGGCTCCTACGAGCAGTACTTC

j_gene: TRBJ1-4
d_gene: TRBD1
v_gene: TRBV5-4
abundance: -
CDR3aa: CASSSSGGRGEKLFF
CDR3nt: TGTGCCAGCAGCTCATCAGGGGGCCGGGGTGAAAAACTGTTTTTT

j_gene: TRBJ2-3
d_gene: TRBD1
v_gene: TRBV7-7
abundance: once
CDR3aa: CASSADRAADTQYF
CDR3nt: TGTGCTAGCAGCGCGGACAGGGCGGCAGATACGCAGTATTTT

j_gene: TRBJ2-7
d_gene: -
v_gene: TRBV7-9
abundance: -
CDR3aa: CASSSQRTTGLYEQYF
CDR3nt: TGTGCCAGCAGCTCCCAACGAACGACAGGTTTATACGAGCAGTACTTC